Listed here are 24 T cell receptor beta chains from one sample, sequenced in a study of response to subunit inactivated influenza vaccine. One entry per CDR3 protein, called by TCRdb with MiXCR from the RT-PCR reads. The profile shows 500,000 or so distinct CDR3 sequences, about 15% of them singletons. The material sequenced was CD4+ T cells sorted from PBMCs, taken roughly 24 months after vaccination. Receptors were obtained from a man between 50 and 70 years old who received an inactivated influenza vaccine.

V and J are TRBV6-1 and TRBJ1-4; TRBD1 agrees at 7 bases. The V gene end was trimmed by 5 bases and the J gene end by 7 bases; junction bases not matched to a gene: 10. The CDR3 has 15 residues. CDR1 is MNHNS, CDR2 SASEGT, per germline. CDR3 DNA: TGTGCCAGCAGTCTAAGACAGGGAATAGGTGAAAAACTGTTTTTT. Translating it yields CASSLRQGIGEKLFF.

The CDR3 loop is CASSVDSSYNEQFF. DNA for the CDR3: TGTGCCAGCAGCGTCGACAGCTCCTACAATGAGCAGTTCTTC. The chain is built from TRBV9 and TRBJ2-1; possibly TRBD1 for D (5 bases). The CDR3 spans 14 residues. Germline lookup yields CDR1 SGDLS and CDR2 YYNGEE. V was cut by 2 bases and J by 0 bases, with 6 bases left in between.

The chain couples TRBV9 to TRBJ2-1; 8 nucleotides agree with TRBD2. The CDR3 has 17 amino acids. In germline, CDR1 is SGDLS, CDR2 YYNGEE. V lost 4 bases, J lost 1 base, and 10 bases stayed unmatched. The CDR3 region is CASSPERTSSSYNEQFF. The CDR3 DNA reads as TGTGCCAGCAGCCCAGAGAGGACTAGCAGTTCCTACAATGAGCAGTTCTTC.

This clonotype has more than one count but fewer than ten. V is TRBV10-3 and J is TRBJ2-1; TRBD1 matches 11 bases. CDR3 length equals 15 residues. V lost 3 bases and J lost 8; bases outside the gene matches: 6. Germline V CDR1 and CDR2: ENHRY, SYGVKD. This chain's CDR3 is CAISDGTGGGYEQFF. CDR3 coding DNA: TGTGCCATCAGTGATGGGACAGGGGGGGGCTATGAGCAGTTCTTC.

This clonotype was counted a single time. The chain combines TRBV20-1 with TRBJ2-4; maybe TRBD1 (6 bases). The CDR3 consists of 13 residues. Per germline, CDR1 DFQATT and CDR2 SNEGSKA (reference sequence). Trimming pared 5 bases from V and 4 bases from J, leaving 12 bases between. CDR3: CSASRGQKNIQYF. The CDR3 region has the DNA TGCAGTGCTTCCCGTGGACAGAAAAACATTCAGTACTTC.

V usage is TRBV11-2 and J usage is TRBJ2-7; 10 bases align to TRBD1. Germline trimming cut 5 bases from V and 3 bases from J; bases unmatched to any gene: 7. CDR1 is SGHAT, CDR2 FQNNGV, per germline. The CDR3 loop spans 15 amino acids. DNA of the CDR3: TGTGCCAGCAGCCGACCCGGGACAGGGGTCTACGAGCAGTACTTC. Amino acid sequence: CASSRPGTGVYEQYF.

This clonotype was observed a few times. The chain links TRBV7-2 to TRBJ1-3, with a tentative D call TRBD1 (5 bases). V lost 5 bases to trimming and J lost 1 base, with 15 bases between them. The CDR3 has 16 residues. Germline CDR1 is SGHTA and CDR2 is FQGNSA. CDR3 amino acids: CASSPNQGRSGNTIYF. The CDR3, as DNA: TGTGCCAGCAGCCCAAATCAGGGAAGGTCTGGAAACACCATATATTTT.

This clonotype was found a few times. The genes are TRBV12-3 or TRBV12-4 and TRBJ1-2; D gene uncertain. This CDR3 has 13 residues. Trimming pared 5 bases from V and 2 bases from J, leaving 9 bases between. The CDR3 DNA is TGTGCCAGCAGTACGACAAGCAACTATGGCTACACCTTC. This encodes CASSTTSNYGYTF.

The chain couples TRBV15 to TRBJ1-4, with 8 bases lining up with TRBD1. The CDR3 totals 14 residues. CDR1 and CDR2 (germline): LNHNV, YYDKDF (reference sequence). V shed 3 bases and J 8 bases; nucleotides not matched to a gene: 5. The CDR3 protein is CATSRDRVGEKLFF. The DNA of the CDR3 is TGTGCCACCAGCAGGGACAGGGTGGGGGAAAAACTGTTTTTT.

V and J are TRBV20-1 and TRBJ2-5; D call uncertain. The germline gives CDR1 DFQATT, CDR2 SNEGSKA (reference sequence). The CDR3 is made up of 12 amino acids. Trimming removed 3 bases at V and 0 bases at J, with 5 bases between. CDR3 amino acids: CSASQYQETQYF. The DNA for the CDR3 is TGCAGTGCTAGCCAGTACCAAGAGACCCAGTACTTC.

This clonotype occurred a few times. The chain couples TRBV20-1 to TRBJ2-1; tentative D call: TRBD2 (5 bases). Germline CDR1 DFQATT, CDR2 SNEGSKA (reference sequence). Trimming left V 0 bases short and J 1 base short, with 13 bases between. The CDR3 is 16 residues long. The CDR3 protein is CSARDRGARSYNEQFF. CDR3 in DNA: TGCAGTGCTAGAGATCGGGGAGCAAGGTCCTACAATGAGCAGTTCTTC.

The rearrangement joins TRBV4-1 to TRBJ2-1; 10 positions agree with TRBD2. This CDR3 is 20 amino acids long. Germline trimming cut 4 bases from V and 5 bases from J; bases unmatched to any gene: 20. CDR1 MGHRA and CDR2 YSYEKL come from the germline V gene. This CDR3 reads CASSRPRGLAGGRGNNEQFF. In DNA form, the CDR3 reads TGCGCCAGCAGCCGTCCGAGGGGGTTAGCGGGGGGCCGCGGGAACAATGAGCAGTTCTTC.

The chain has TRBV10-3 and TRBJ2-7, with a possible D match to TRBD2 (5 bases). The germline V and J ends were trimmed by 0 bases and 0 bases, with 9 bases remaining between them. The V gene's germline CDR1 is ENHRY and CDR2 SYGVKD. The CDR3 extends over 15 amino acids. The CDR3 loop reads CAISESQRTSYEQYF. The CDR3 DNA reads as TGTGCCATCAGTGAGTCTCAGCGGACCTCCTACGAGCAGTACTTC.

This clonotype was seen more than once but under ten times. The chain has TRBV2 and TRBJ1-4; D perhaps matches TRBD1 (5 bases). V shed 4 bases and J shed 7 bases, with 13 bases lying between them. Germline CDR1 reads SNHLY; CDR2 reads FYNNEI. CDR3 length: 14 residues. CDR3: CASSVEGNGEKLFF. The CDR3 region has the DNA TGTGCCAGCAGTGTGGAGGGGAACGGTGAAAAACTGTTTTTT.

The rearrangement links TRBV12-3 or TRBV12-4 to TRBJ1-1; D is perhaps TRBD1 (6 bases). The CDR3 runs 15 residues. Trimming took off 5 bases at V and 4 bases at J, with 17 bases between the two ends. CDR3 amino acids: CASSPRLVGATEAFF. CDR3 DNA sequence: TGTGCCAGCAGTCCCCGGCTTGTGGGGGCCACTGAAGCTTTCTTT.

CDR3 protein: CASSLYGTSGDTQYF. As DNA, the CDR3 is TGTGCCAGCAGCTTATATGGAACTAGCGGGGATACGCAGTATTTT. V gene TRBV7-2 combines with J gene TRBJ2-3; TRBD2 aligns across 9 bases. The CDR3 contains 15 residues. V was clipped by 2 bases and J by 6 bases; unmatched bases: 6. CDR1 and CDR2 (germline): SGHTA, FQGNSA.

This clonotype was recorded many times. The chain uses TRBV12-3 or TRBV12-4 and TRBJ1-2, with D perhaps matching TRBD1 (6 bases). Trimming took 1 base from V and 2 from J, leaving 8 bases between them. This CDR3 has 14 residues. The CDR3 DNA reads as TGTGCCAGCAGTTTAGAGCAGGGGAACTATGGCTACACCTTC. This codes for CASSLEQGNYGYTF.

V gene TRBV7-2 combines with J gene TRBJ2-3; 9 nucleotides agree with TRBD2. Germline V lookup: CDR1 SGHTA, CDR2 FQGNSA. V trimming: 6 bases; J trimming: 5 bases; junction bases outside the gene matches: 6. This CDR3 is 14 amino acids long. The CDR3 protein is CASSLAGGRDTQYF. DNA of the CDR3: TGTGCCAGCAGTTTGGCGGGGGGGCGAGATACGCAGTATTTT.

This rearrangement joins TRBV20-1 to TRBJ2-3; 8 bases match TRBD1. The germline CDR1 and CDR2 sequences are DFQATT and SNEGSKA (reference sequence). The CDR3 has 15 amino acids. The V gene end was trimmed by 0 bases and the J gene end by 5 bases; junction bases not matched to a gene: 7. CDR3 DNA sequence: TGCAGTGCTAGAGAAGGCAGGGGGCAAATAGATACGCAGTATTTT. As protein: CSAREGRGQIDTQYF.

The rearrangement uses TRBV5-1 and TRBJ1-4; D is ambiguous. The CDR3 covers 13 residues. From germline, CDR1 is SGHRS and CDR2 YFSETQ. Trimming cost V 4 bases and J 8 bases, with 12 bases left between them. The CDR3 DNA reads TGCGCCAGCAGCCCGGTCCCGAACGAAAAACTGTTTTTT. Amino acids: CASSPVPNEKLFF.

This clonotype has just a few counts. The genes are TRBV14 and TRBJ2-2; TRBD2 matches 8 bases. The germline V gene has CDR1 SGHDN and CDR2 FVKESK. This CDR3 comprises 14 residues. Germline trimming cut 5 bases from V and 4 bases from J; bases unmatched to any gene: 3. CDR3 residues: CASSGAGGTGELFF. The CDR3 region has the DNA TGTGCCAGCAGCGGTGCGGGAGGCACCGGGGAGCTGTTTTTT.

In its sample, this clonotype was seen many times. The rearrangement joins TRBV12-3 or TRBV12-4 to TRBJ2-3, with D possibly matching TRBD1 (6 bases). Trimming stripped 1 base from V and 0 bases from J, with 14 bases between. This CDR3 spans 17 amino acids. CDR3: CASSLGGTGTSTDTQYF. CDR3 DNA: TGTGCCAGCAGTTTAGGGGGAACAGGGACCAGCACAGATACGCAGTATTTT.

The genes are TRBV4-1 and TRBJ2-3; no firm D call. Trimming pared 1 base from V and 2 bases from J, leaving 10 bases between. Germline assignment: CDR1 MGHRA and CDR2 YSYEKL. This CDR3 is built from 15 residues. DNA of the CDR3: TGCGCCAGCAGCCAAGGTGGCACAACCACAGATACGCAGTATTTT. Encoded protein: CASSQGGTTTDTQYF.

The CDR3 region has the DNA TGCAGCGTTGACGCCGTTGAGGCAGATACGCAGTATTTT. Translating it yields CSVDAVEADTQYF. The chain couples TRBV29-1 to TRBJ2-3; D not certain. The CDR3 runs 13 residues. Trimming cost V 3 bases and J 4 bases, with 11 bases left between them. CDR1 is SQVTM and CDR2 is ANQGSEA in the germline V gene.